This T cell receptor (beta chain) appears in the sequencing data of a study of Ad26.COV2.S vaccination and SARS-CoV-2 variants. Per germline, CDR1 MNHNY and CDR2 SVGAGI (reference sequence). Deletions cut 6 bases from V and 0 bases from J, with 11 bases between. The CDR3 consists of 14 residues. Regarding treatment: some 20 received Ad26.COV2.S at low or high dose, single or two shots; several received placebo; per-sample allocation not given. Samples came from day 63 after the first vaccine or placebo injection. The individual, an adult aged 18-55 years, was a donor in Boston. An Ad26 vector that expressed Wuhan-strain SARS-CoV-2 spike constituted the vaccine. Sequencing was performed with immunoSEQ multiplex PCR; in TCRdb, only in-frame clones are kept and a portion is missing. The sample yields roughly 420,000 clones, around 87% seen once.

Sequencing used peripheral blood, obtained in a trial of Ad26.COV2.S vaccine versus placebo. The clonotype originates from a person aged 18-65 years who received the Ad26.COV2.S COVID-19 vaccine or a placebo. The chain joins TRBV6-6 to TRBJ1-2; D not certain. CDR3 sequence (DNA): TGTGCCAGCAGCTCATTCAGCCCTAACTATGGCTACACCTTC. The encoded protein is CASSSFSPNYGYTF.